The following is a T cell receptor (beta chain) sequence with its context. Its recognized antigen is unknown. It has no much larger one-base neighbor in the sample; base qualities were not kept. Using the deep immunoSEQ assay, TCR CDR3 regions were amplified from genomic DNA by multiplex PCR. Genomic DNA extracted from each cell subset was distributed evenly over all wells of several immunoSEQ 96-well plates, and each plate served as one replicate. For sorted subsets, each replicate PCR was loaded with approximately 0.2 ug genomic DNA, equivalent to approximately 33,000 T cell genomes. Purified libraries were measured with a Qubit 3.0 fluorometer, size-checked on a Bioanalyzer 2100, and measured again with the KAPA Library Quantification kit. Every immunoSEQ 96-well plate was sequenced on a separate single-read 150-cycle Illumina NextSeq 550 flow cell. In the paper's pipeline: Because the immunoSEQ output held only junctional sequences and lacked quality scores, the filtering could not match the filtering applied to full-length reads. Sequences were annotated with PyIR, a Python wrapper for IgBLAST v1.9, using IMGT germline references to assign V/J genes and CDR3. Reads were filtered out if the reads had weak V/J assignments (E-value above 1e-6), no CDR3, stop codons, out-of-frame junctions, or ambiguous translated residues. V3J clonotypes were defined by identical inferred V gene, J gene, and CDR3 amino acid sequence. The percentage overlap between two repertoires was calculated by dividing the number of shared unique clonotypes by the size of the smaller repertoire. RTK rarefaction, the Chao1 estimator, and Recon v2.1 estimates of unobserved clonotypes were used to assess repertoire richness. Generation probabilities were computed with OLGA for all TCRbeta clonotypes obtained by the gDNA method from several donors. TCRdb mirrors the immuneACCESS table, restricted to in-frame sequences. Some clones are absent from its copies; in checked studies, under half trace to an unresolved V gene, and the reason for the others is unknown. The V and J calls and clone size were taken over from that table, and D and trimming were inferred from the DNA. For this sample the table gives under 650,000 clones, of which 96% were detected only once. About 0.054% of the sample goes to the ten largest clones.

Looking up the germline V gene yields CDR1 SGHTA and CDR2 FQGNSA. Between the V and J ends, shortened by 9 bases and 11 bases respectively, the junction contains 20 bases. Including cysteine and phenylalanine, the CDR3 has 13 amino acids. The retained sequence is limited to the CDR3, 39 bases, with the frame set at the first base. Donors were healthy HIV-negative adults with no recently reported acute infections or vaccinations. Every donor was a Caucasian adult living in Nashville, Tennessee, USA. CD4+ T cells were enriched by magnetic negative selection, after which naive cells were positively selected on CD45RA and the negative fraction was taken as the memory subset. After blood collection by leukapheresis, PBMCs were isolated using Ficoll-Histopaque density gradient centrifugation and then cryopreserved in the vapor phase of liquid nitrogen. Analytical flow cytometry was used to check the purity and quantity of each magnetically sorted T cell population. Genomic DNA was isolated from each sorted fraction and quantified by UV absorbance on a Nanodrop 2000c.

The sample belongs to a study of shared clonotypes between healthy human individuals (dated by TCRdb to the early 2020s). Study-level background: A couple of women and a few men aged 18 to 49 years were included in the cohort. Libraries were prepared and TCR repertoires were sequenced by different laboratories using diverse techniques, in order to increase sequencing depth and limit assay-specific biases. To estimate repertoire size and how much clonotypes are shared between individuals, the study performed deep sequencing of blood TCR repertoires from five healthy adults. Leukapheresis yielded between about 0.85 and 9.5 billion PBMCs per donor. For each donor, three plates each were used for CD4 naive and CD4 memory, two plates were used for CD8 naive, and one plate was used for CD8 memory. The full study reports these points: Incomplete sequencing was indicated by rarefaction of sorted-subset datasets, despite the large sequencing depth. Sharing across several donors was observed for around 5% of naive CD4, over 3% of naive CD8, 2% to 2.5% of memory CD4, and roughly 0.43% of memory CD8 clonotypes. The genetic and exposure-history diversity represented was limited by the small number of donors. Larger estimated clonotype richness was generally found for naive subsets than for memory subsets. Compared with non-shared clonotypes, clonotypes shared by all four sorted-subset donors had higher generation probabilities. Sampling was limited to blood, and TCR repertoires in tissue likely differ from TCR repertoires in blood. Pairwise subsampling led to the expectation that sequencing depth would affect the degree of clonotype sharing among donors.

Sequenced input: naive CD4+ T cells sorted from blood. The intended sense of this specimen's cell subset or site label: CD45RA+ positively selected. The TCR comes from a woman aged 25-40 years in good health. Here the chain combines TRBV7-2 and TRBJ1-5, with TRBD1 as a weak D call on 6 bases. CDR3 sequence: CASTGGGIPTQHF. At the DNA level, the sequence is TGTGCCAGTACCGGGGGCGGAATTCCGACCCAGCATTTT.